Shown below are 18 T cell receptor beta chains from a single sample sequenced in a study of blood T cells in healthy people across ages. For the second PCR, which ran for about 7 to 12 cycles, a sample-barcoded 5' primer and a J-beta primer mix were used. TCRdb called the 5' RACE reads again in MiXCR, with one record for every CDR3 protein. The sample contains 700,000 to 800,000 distinct CDR3 sequences, more than 40% of which appear only once. Sequenced: blood. The receptors were gathered from a woman aged 55-70 years in good health.

This clonotype has ten or more counts. J is TRBJ1-1 and V is TRBV9; no reliable D call. The CDR3 extends over 16 amino acids. Germline CDR1 and CDR2: SGDLS and YYNGEE. V lost 0 bases and J 1 base, leaving 13 bases between the germline ends. The CDR3 loop reads CASSVDPKRENTEAFF. CDR3 nucleotides: TGTGCCAGCAGCGTAGATCCTAAACGGGAGAACACTGAAGCTTTCTTT.

Many counts were recorded for this clonotype. This chain connects TRBV3-1 to TRBJ2-6; D gene uncertain. Between the trimmed V and J ends, which lost 3 bases and 0 bases, there was a span of 12 bases. The germline CDR1 and CDR2 sequences are LGHDT and YNNKEL (reference sequence). CDR3 length: 17 amino acids. The CDR3 region has the DNA TGTGCCAGCAGCCACCAGGTCGCTTACTCTGGGGCCAACGTCCTGACTTTC. It codes for CASSHQVAYSGANVLTF.

Ten or more counts support this clonotype. The J gene is TRBJ2-3, the V gene TRBV29-1; 9 nucleotides align to TRBD1. After removal of 7 bases from V and 6 bases from J, the junction contained 5 bases not matched to a gene. This CDR3 has 12 residues. Germline assignment: CDR1 SQVTM and CDR2 ANQGSEA. The DNA of the CDR3 is TGCAGCGAACAGGGGGCATATGATACGCAGTATTTT. This gives the protein CSEQGAYDTQYF.

This clonotype was counted many times. V is TRBV29-1 and J is TRBJ2-1; the match to TRBD2 covers 10 bases. The CDR3 spans 19 residues. V lost 1 base to trimming and J lost 0 bases; unmatched junction nucleotides: 12. Germline-derived CDR1 and CDR2 are SQVTM and ANQGSEA. This chain's CDR3 is CSVEGFSNSGRSSYNEQFF. The CDR3 region has the DNA TGCAGCGTTGAAGGTTTCAGTAATAGCGGGAGGAGCTCCTACAATGAGCAGTTCTTC.

The chain links TRBV6-2 or TRBV6-3 to TRBJ2-7, with 11 bases aligning to TRBD1. Germline V gene data show CDR1 as MNHEY and CDR2 as SVGEGT. The CDR3 is made up of 18 amino acids. V lost 6 bases to trimming and J lost 2 bases; unmatched junction nucleotides: 15. CDR3 DNA sequence: TGTGCCAGCAGCCCGTCTCTCGTGCGGACAGGGGGCACCTACGAGCAGTACTTC. It codes for CASSPSLVRTGGTYEQYF.

This rearrangement joins TRBV4-2 to TRBJ1-2, with TRBD1 identical over 8 bases. Germline trimming cut 5 bases from V and 2 bases from J; bases unmatched to any gene: 4. This CDR3 region has 14 residues. Germline V lookup: CDR1 LGHNA, CDR2 YNFKEQ. CDR3 sequence (DNA): TGTGCCAGCAGCGAACAGGGGGGGAACTATGGCTACACCTTC. Its protein is CASSEQGGNYGYTF.

This clonotype was seen more than once but under ten times. The chain recombines TRBV20-1 with TRBJ1-2; D ambiguous. This CDR3 has 15 amino acids. V lost 1 base to trimming and J lost 2 bases, with 14 bases between them. Germline CDR1 DFQATT, CDR2 SNEGSKA (reference sequence). This CDR3 reads CSARVPPRLNYGYTF. The CDR3 DNA follows: TGCAGTGCTAGAGTGCCCCCCCGTCTAAACTATGGCTACACCTTC.

The chain employs TRBV7-9 and TRBJ1-2, with D possibly TRBD1 on 6 matching bases. The CDR3 has 14 residues. Germline values: CDR1 SEHNR, CDR2 FQNEAQ (reference sequence). The germline V and J ends were trimmed by 5 bases and 6 bases, with 16 bases remaining between them. As DNA, the CDR3 is TGTGCCAGCAGCGGGGGACACTTGAACGATGGCTACACCTTC. Amino acids: CASSGGHLNDGYTF.

This chain uses TRBV6-5 with TRBJ1-4; the match to TRBD1 covers 10 bases. The CDR3 contains 17 residues. V lost 0 bases and J lost 8; bases outside the gene matches: 9. CDR1 MNHEY and CDR2 SVGAGI come from the germline V gene. The CDR3 DNA follows: TGTGCCAGCAGTTACTCCGGGACAGGGGTCGGCGGGGAAAAACTGTTTTTT. This encodes CASSYSGTGVGGEKLFF.

V gene TRBV7-9 combines with J gene TRBJ2-5; no reliable D call. The last part of the DNA fits TRBJ2-7 better; the J call may be wrong. This CDR3 has 15 amino acids. Germline-derived CDR1 and CDR2 are SEHNR and FQNEAQ (reference sequence). For the CDR3, the DNA is TGTGCCAGCAGCTTAGCGGGTAGGGCCCAGAGCGAGCAGTACTTC. Its translation is CASSLAGRAQSEQYF.

This clonotype was seen a few times. The chain has TRBV13 and TRBJ2-3; 10 bases line up with TRBD2. The junction had 11 bases not matched to a gene; V was cut back by 1 base and J by 1 base. Germline loops: CDR1 PRHDT, CDR2 FYEKMQ (reference sequence). The CDR3 covers 19 residues. The DNA for the CDR3 is TGTGCCAGCAGCTTAGTGGGGCTAGCGGGAGTGGAGGGCACAGATACGCAGTATTTT. It yields the protein CASSLVGLAGVEGTDTQYF.

This clonotype was observed many times. The chain couples TRBV25-1 to TRBJ2-7, with 13 nucleotides matching TRBD2. The germline CDR1 and CDR2 sequences are MGHDK and SYGVNS. The CDR3 is 15 residues long. The ends lost 5 bases at V and 5 bases at J; junction bases unmatched: 6. This CDR3 is CASSPRLAGGDEQYF. In DNA form, the CDR3 reads TGTGCCAGCAGTCCCCGACTAGCGGGAGGTGACGAGCAGTACTTC.

The chain's CDR3 is CASSSSSSIYNEQFF. DNA of the CDR3: TGTGCCAGCAGCTCAAGCTCGAGTATCTACAATGAGCAGTTCTTC. The genes are TRBV9 and TRBJ2-1; D is unclear. CDR1 is SGDLS, CDR2 YYNGEE, per germline. V lost 4 bases and J 3 bases, leaving 14 bases between the germline ends. The CDR3 contains 15 residues.

A few counts support this clonotype. This sequence joins TRBV5-1 and TRBJ2-7; tentative D call: TRBD1 (6 bases). The CDR3 has 16 residues. Germline loops: CDR1 SGHRS, CDR2 YFSETQ. V was trimmed by 3 bases and J by 0 bases, leaving 16 bases between them. Here the CDR3 reads CASSSTGLGGSYEQYF. CDR3 DNA sequence: TGCGCCAGCAGCTCCACAGGGCTTGGTGGCTCCTACGAGCAGTACTTC.

This clonotype has a handful of counts. The chain links TRBV9 to TRBJ1-2; a weak D match, TRBD1 (6 bases). This CDR3 contains 14 residues. Germline lookup yields CDR1 SGDLS and CDR2 YYNGEE. V lost 3 bases and J 8 bases, leaving 17 bases between the germline ends. CDR3 region: CASSAGTGADGYTF. The CDR3 DNA reads as TGTGCCAGCAGCGCTGGAACGGGGGCAGACGGCTACACCTTC.

The V and J genes are TRBV5-1 and TRBJ2-5; 10 bases are shared with TRBD2. Germline CDR1 reads SGHRS; CDR2 reads YFSETQ. The V gene end was trimmed by 9 bases and the J gene end by 3 bases; junction bases not matched to a gene: 2. The CDR3 is 12 residues long. In DNA form, the CDR3 reads TGCGCCACAGGACTAGCGGAAGAGACCCAGTACTTC. It codes for CATGLAEETQYF. Full variable domain (remainder filled in from reference TRBV5-1 and TRBJ2-5): KAGVTQTPRYLIKTRGQQVTLSCSPISGHRSVSWYQQTPGQGLQFLFEYFSETQRNKGNFPGRFSGRQFSNSRSEMNVSTLELGDSALYLCATGLAEETQYFGPGTRLLVL.

The chain joins TRBV3-1 to TRBJ2-1; D is undetermined. The CDR3 sequence is 13 residues long. The V gene lost 1 base and the J gene lost 7 bases, with 8 bases spanning the gap. The germline CDR1 and CDR2 sequences are LGHDT and YNNKEL (reference sequence). CDR3: CASSQVPRNEQFF. The CDR3 bases are TGTGCCAGCAGCCAAGTCCCGCGGAATGAGCAGTTCTTC.

The chain uses TRBV5-1 and TRBJ2-1; the match to TRBD1 covers 10 bases. Trimming at V came to 4 bases and at J to 1 base, leaving 14 bases not matched to a gene. The germline CDR1 and CDR2 sequences are SGHRS and YFSETQ. This CDR3 is 19 amino acids long. The CDR3 loop is CASSRDPGQGFSSYNEQFF. The CDR3 DNA reads as TGCGCCAGCAGCAGGGACCCGGGACAGGGGTTTTCATCCTACAATGAGCAGTTCTTC.